What follows describes a single T cell receptor beta chain. Trimming removed 5 bases from V and 5 bases from J, with 13 bases in between. The CDR3 is made up of 13 amino acids. The germline V gene encodes CDR1 SGHRS and CDR2 YFSETQ. Original processing notes: Scientists estimated how many nucleated cells there were by amplifying reference gene primers. Only in-frame clones appear in the TCRdb table, and some are missing; sequencing was by immunoSEQ multiplex PCR. D and trimming come from the DNA, and the V and J calls and clone size come from that table. The data show approximately 60,000 clones, with under 90% seen just once and 3.2% held by the top ten. This record belongs to a study of blood T cell repertoires in COVID-19. Study in general: Material from acute and convalescent COVID-19 was sourced from the United States, Italy and Spain. The analysed material was cDNA or gDNA that came from T cells, B-cell-depleted T cells, or PBMCs.

Sequenced: peripheral blood. This sequence joins TRBV5-1 and TRBJ2-5, with D possibly matching TRBD2 (6 bases). This TCR was sampled from a man between 45 and 60 years old with active COVID-19. CDR3 loop: CASRPGGVETQYF. CDR3 bases: TGCGCCAGCAGGCCCGGAGGGGTGGAGACCCAGTACTTC.